The 16 T cell receptor beta chains below come from one sample, sequenced in a study of cytomegalovirus exposure and HLA in healthy donors. Vbeta (60) and Jbeta (13) primers were used in the PCR. TCRdb's table, derived via immunoSEQ multiplex PCR, lists solely in-frame clones and lacks some. The sample shows over 150,000 clones, roughly 80% of them seen only once. Sequencing input: PBMCs. These receptor sequences come from a woman aged 25-40 years in good health and CMV-seropositive.

DNA of the CDR3: TGTGCCAGCAGTGATTGGAGGGGTAACTATGGCTACACCTTC. Translating gives CASSDWRGNYGYTF. The chain recombines TRBV25-1 with TRBJ1-2, with D perhaps TRBD1 (5 bases). Looked up from germline, CDR1 is MGHDK and CDR2 is SYGVNS. The CDR3 runs 14 residues. V lost 3 bases and J 1 base, leaving 9 bases between the germline ends.

This chain links TRBV30 with TRBJ2-7, with D perhaps matching TRBD1 (6 bases). This CDR3 spans 16 amino acids. Germline V gene lookup returns CDR1 GTSNPN and CDR2 SVGIG (reference sequence). With 0 bases removed from V and 1 base from J, the gap between germline ends came to 16 bases. This chain's CDR3 is CAWSVWGQGGSYEQYF. The CDR3, as DNA: TGTGCCTGGAGTGTATGGGGGCAGGGTGGGTCCTACGAGCAGTACTTC.

This chain links TRBV19 with TRBJ1-5; TRBD1 matches 10 bases. The CDR3 is made up of 14 amino acids. The germline gives CDR1 LNHDA, CDR2 SQIVND (reference sequence). V dropped 3 bases and J dropped 8; count of bases not matched to a gene: 4. The CDR3 loop is CASSMADRGKPQHF. CDR3 bases: TGTGCCAGTAGTATGGCGGACAGGGGGAAGCCCCAGCATTTT.

CDR3 protein: CASSLQRQGSMNTEAFF. The CDR3 nucleotides read TGTGCCAGCAGTTTACAAAGACAGGGCAGCATGAACACTGAAGCTTTCTTT. The genes are TRBV27 and TRBJ1-1; 7 bases are a match to TRBD1. The CDR3 loop spans 17 amino acids. The junction had 9 bases not matched to a gene; V was cut back by 2 bases and J by 0 bases. The germline CDR1 and CDR2 sequences are MNHEY and SMNVEV (reference sequence).

The chain recombines TRBV15 with TRBJ2-1, with D tentatively TRBD1 (6 bases). Trimming removed 0 bases at V and 14 bases at J, with 11 bases between. The V gene's germline CDR1 is LNHNV and CDR2 YYDKDF (reference sequence). The CDR3 consists of 12 residues. CDR3 nucleotides: TGTGCCACCAGCAGAGACAGGGGACCGGAGTTCTTC. Translating it yields CATSRDRGPEFF. The full variable domain, completed using reference TRBV15 and TRBJ2-1, is DAMVIQNPRYQVTQFGKPVTLSCSQTLNHNVMYWYQQKSSQAPKLLFHYYDKDFNNEADTPDNFQSRRPNTSFCFLDIRSPGLGDTAMYLCATSRDRGPEFFGPGTRLTVL.

Comment on this clone: Germline and junction disagree at one end, which may indicate a read error. This rearrangement joins TRBV7-9 to TRBJ1-2; weak D call: TRBD1 (5 bases). This CDR3 spans 15 amino acids. The germline V gene encodes CDR1 SEHNR and CDR2 FQNEAQ (reference sequence). The CDR3 DNA reads as TGTTCCAGCAGCTCGGGGGGGATCTCGAAGTCTGGCTACACCTTC. Protein sequence: CSSSSGGISKSGYTF.

The chain combines TRBV5-1 with TRBJ1-1, with D maybe TRBD1 (6 bases). V was clipped by 0 bases and J by 2 bases, with 8 bases between them. Germline CDR1 and CDR2: SGHRS and YFSETQ. The CDR3 is 14 amino acids. Here the CDR3 DNA reads TGCGCCAGCAGCTTGGGGGGGCGTAACACTGAAGCTTTCTTT. Encoded protein: CASSLGGRNTEAFF.

The chain employs TRBV19 and TRBJ1-2, with 9 bases lining up with TRBD1. The CDR3 is 16 amino acids. Germline CDR1 LNHDA, CDR2 SQIVND (reference sequence). V trimming: 6 bases; J trimming: 2 bases; junction bases outside the gene matches: 10. The CDR3 region is CASRRQGGGLNYGYTF. The CDR3 DNA reads as TGTGCCAGTAGACGACAGGGGGGAGGTTTGAACTATGGCTACACCTTC. Full variable domain (remainder filled in from reference TRBV19 and TRBJ1-2): DGGITQSPKYLFRKEGQNVTLSCEQNLNHDAMYWYRQDPGQGLRLIYYSQIVNDFQKGDIAEGYSVSREKKESFPLTVTSAQKNPTAFYLCASRRQGGGLNYGYTFGSGTRLTVV.

The V gene is TRBV10-3, the J gene TRBJ1-6, with TRBD1 identical over 7 bases. The germline V gene encodes CDR1 ENHRY and CDR2 SYGVKD. V lost 6 bases, J lost 0 bases, and 2 bases stayed unmatched. The CDR3 totals 15 residues. CDR3 residues: CAIRDRISYNSPLHF. The CDR3 coding sequence is TGTGCCATCAGGGACAGGATCTCCTATAATTCACCCCTCCACTTT.

There are a few counts of this clone. Relative to the germline gene, one junction end is altered; a read error may explain this. The chain joins TRBV7-9 to TRBJ1-5, with D possibly TRBD1 on 6 matching bases. The CDR3 length is 16 residues. Germline V gene sequence: CDR1 SEHNR, CDR2 FQNEAQ (reference sequence). DNA for the CDR3: TGTTCCAGCAGCCCTCGGGGGGCTTCGGGCAATCAGCCCCAGCATTTT. It is translated as CSSSPRGASGNQPQHF.

V and J are TRBV5-4 and TRBJ2-1, with D tentatively TRBD2 (5 bases). Per germline, CDR1 SGHNT and CDR2 YYREEE (reference sequence). Trimming took 0 bases from V and 7 from J, leaving 17 bases between them. This CDR3 has 16 amino acids. CDR3 sequence: CASSLAGSFEGNEQFF. In DNA, the CDR3 is TGTGCCAGCAGCTTGGCGGGGAGCTTCGAAGGAAATGAGCAGTTCTTC.

This clone has a handful of counts. The chain employs TRBV10-3 and TRBJ1-6; D is possibly TRBD1 (5 bases). CDR3 size: 14 residues. The germline V gene encodes CDR1 ENHRY and CDR2 SYGVKD. With 2 bases removed from V and 10 bases from J, the gap between germline ends came to 12 bases. CDR3 amino acids: CAISEGAFLSPLHF. CDR3 in DNA: TGTGCCATCAGTGAGGGGGCATTTTTATCACCCCTCCACTTT.

The rearrangement uses TRBV11-2 and TRBJ1-4, with 8 bases lining up with TRBD1. Germline CDR1 reads SGHAT; CDR2 reads FQNNGV. The V and J ends lost 5 bases and 6 bases, in that order; junction bases with no gene match: 8. This CDR3 has 15 residues. CDR3 in DNA: TGTGCCAGCAGCCCTCGGACAGGGTCGTATGAAAAACTGTTTTTT. Translation: CASSPRTGSYEKLFF.

This chain joins TRBV5-1 and TRBJ2-3; 10 bases fit TRBD2. J was trimmed by 4 bases and V by 2 bases; bases with no gene match: 4. This CDR3 region has 15 residues. Germline V gene data show CDR1 as SGHRS and CDR2 as YFSETQ. The CDR3 DNA is TGCGCCAGCAGCTTCCCAGGGACTAGCGCAGATACGCAGTATTTT. Its translation is CASSFPGTSADTQYF.

The chain recombines TRBV5-1 with TRBJ1-1; D may be TRBD1 (5 bases). The germline V and J ends were trimmed by 4 bases and 5 bases, with 12 bases remaining between them. Germline assignment: CDR1 SGHRS and CDR2 YFSETQ. There are 13 residues in the CDR3. In nucleotides, the CDR3 is TGCGCCAGCAGCCAACAGGTACAGACTGAAGCTTTCTTT. This sequence encodes CASSQQVQTEAFF.

V and J are TRBV4-2 and TRBJ2-5, with 7 bases that match TRBD1. Germline V gene data show CDR1 as LGHNA and CDR2 as YNFKEQ. Trimming cost V 0 bases and J 4 bases; bases outside gene matches: 5. This CDR3 has 15 amino acids. The CDR3: CASSQDRGSGETQYF. For the CDR3, the DNA is TGTGCCAGCAGCCAAGACAGGGGGTCAGGAGAGACCCAGTACTTC.